One and the same sample provided the 31 T cell receptor beta chains below, sequenced in a study of cytomegalovirus exposure and HLA in healthy donors. The PCR had 60 Vbeta and 13 Jbeta primers. Clones were read by immunoSEQ multiplex PCR, and TCRdb kept only the in-frame ones, dropping some. Among roughly 130,000 clones, 66% were seen once, and the ten largest hold 1.5% to 1.7%. The sample comprised PBMCs. Receptors were obtained from a man aged 18 to 30 in good health and CMV-seronegative.

This clone has more than one count but fewer than ten. The same CDR3 arises from other DNA sequences in this sample as well. V and J are TRBV7-8 and TRBJ1-1; D perhaps matches TRBD1 (6 bases). The germline V and J ends were trimmed by 1 base and 3 bases, with 15 bases remaining between them. The CDR3 spans 16 residues. Germline assignment: CDR1 SGHVS and CDR2 FQNEAQ. CDR3 nucleotide sequence: TGTGCCAGCAGCTTAGTTTGGGGGCAGGCTCACACTGAAGCTTTCTTT. Its protein product is CASSLVWGQAHTEAFF.

This rearrangement joins TRBV7-9 to TRBJ2-5, with D perhaps TRBD2 (6 bases). The last part of the DNA fits TRBJ2-7 better; the J call may be wrong. This CDR3 has 15 residues. Germline CDR1 and CDR2: SEHNR and FQNEAQ (reference sequence). The CDR3: CASSSGLTASLEQYF. The CDR3 bases are TGTGCCAGCAGCTCCGGACTAACCGCTTCCCTCGAGCAGTACTTC.

The chain uses TRBV7-3 and TRBJ2-1, with a possible D match to TRBD1 (5 bases). Per the germline V gene, CDR1 is SGHTA and CDR2 is FQGTGA. The CDR3 contains 16 residues. Between the trimmed V and J ends, which lost 4 bases and 9 bases, there was a span of 22 bases. CDR3 amino acids: CASSSSRSGQGGEQFF. CDR3 bases: TGTGCCAGCAGCTCCTCTAGGTCGGGTCAGGGCGGTGAGCAGTTCTTC.

This clone was observed a single time. This rearrangement joins TRBV5-1 to TRBJ2-3, with a weak D call TRBD2 (6 bases). Trimming pared 0 bases from V and 6 bases from J, leaving 11 bases between. This CDR3 spans 14 amino acids. Germline V lookup: CDR1 SGHRS, CDR2 YFSETQ. CDR3 protein: CASSLDRSGDTQYF. The CDR3 DNA sequence: TGCGCCAGCAGCTTGGATAGAAGCGGGGATACGCAGTATTTT.

The chain carries TRBV28 and TRBJ1-2; TRBD1 might be the D (5 bases). CDR3 length: 14 residues. V was cut by 6 bases and J by 3 bases, with 14 bases left in between. CDR1 is MDHEN, CDR2 SYDVKM, per germline. CDR3 sequence reads: CASRRTIGDYGYTF. DNA for the CDR3: TGTGCCAGCAGACGTACAATAGGGGACTATGGCTACACCTTC.

The chain is built from TRBV7-2 and TRBJ1-1; D unclear. The CDR3 has 13 residues. The germline V and J ends were trimmed by 5 bases and 3 bases, with 10 bases remaining between them. CDR1 is SGHTA, CDR2 FQGNSA, per germline. The CDR3 protein is CASSLPTHTEAFF. The CDR3 DNA is TGTGCCAGCAGCCTACCGACACACACTGAAGCTTTCTTT.

The chain recombines TRBV5-1 with TRBJ2-3; TRBD2 matches 12 bases. V lost 4 bases, J lost 5 bases, and 11 bases stayed unmatched. This CDR3 spans 17 amino acids. Germline V gene data show CDR1 as SGHRS and CDR2 as YFSETQ. The CDR3 sequence: CASSQLRLAGVLDTQYF. The CDR3 DNA reads TGCGCCAGCAGCCAACTCCGACTAGCGGGAGTCTTAGATACGCAGTATTTT.

The V gene is TRBV10-3, the J gene TRBJ2-1; 9 bases are a match to TRBD1. The CDR3 runs to 15 residues. The V segment lost 0 bases and the J segment 8 bases; nucleotides outside the gene matches: 5. From germline, CDR1 is ENHRY and CDR2 SYGVKD. CDR3 protein: CAISESGQGNYEQFF. CDR3 DNA sequence: TGTGCCATCAGTGAGTCGGGACAGGGTAACTATGAGCAGTTCTTC.

The table lists this clone with a few counts. V usage is TRBV6-5 and J usage is TRBJ1-5; D ambiguous. This CDR3 has 13 residues. Trimming cost V 6 bases and J 6 bases, with 12 bases left between them. CDR1 MNHEY and CDR2 SVGAGI come from the germline V gene. DNA for the CDR3: TGTGCCAGCAGGCCGACATTTGGTCAGCCCCAGCATTTT. It codes for CASRPTFGQPQHF.

The chain has TRBV29-1 and TRBJ2-3, with 7 positions matching TRBD2. This CDR3 comprises 14 residues. V lost 7 bases to trimming and J lost 2 bases; unmatched junction nucleotides: 9. Germline-derived CDR1 and CDR2 are SQVTM and ANQGSEA. In nucleotides, the CDR3 is TGCAGCGCCCGCGGGAGTGGATTCACAGATACGCAGTATTTT. Translating gives CSARGSGFTDTQYF.

The CDR3 reads CASSEGVGERGYTF. The CDR3 nucleotides read TGTGCCAGCAGTGAAGGGGTGGGCGAGAGAGGCTACACCTTC. This chain uses TRBV6-1 with TRBJ1-2; D is unclear. V lost 1 base and J lost 8, with 14 bases in between. The length of the CDR3 is 14 residues. The germline gives CDR1 MNHNS, CDR2 SASEGT.

This clone has a handful of counts. V is TRBV5-1 and J is TRBJ2-7, with 10 bases matching TRBD1. The junction had 3 bases not matched to a gene; V was cut back by 4 bases and J by 2 bases. This CDR3 is built from 14 residues. Germline CDR1 SGHRS, CDR2 YFSETQ. DNA of the CDR3: TGCGCCAGCAGCAGGACAGGGGGTCCCTACGAGCAGTACTTC. Protein sequence: CASSRTGGPYEQYF.

V is TRBV19 and J is TRBJ1-2; 8 bases fit TRBD1. The germline V gene has CDR1 LNHDA and CDR2 SQIVND (reference sequence). This CDR3 has 18 amino acids. J was trimmed by 2 bases and V by 5 bases; bases with no gene match: 16. CDR3 bases: TGTGCCAGTAGTGCGTACCTCCGGGCACAGGGGGGGAACTATGGCTACACCTTC. It is translated as CASSAYLRAQGGNYGYTF.

This clone was seen a handful of times. This chain uses TRBV5-1 with TRBJ1-6; a possible D gene is TRBD1 (6 bases). The CDR3 consists of 14 residues. In germline, CDR1 is SGHRS, CDR2 YFSETQ. Trimming removed 6 bases at V and 8 bases at J, with 15 bases between. The CDR3: CASTVSGADSPLHF. In DNA form, the CDR3 reads TGCGCCAGCACCGTGTCAGGGGCTGATTCACCCCTCCACTTT.

The chain couples TRBV18 to TRBJ2-2; 13 positions match TRBD2. The V gene's germline CDR1 is KGHSH and CDR2 LQKENI. V lost 3 bases, J lost 1 base, and 14 bases stayed unmatched. This CDR3 contains 21 residues. The CDR3 spells CASSPLSGTSGTHGNTGELFF. Here the CDR3 DNA reads TGTGCCAGCTCACCCCTGTCCGGGACTAGCGGGACTCATGGGAACACCGGGGAGCTGTTTTTT.

The CDR3 coding sequence is TGTGCCACCCGTCGCAGGATGGGCTATGGCTACACCTTC. Protein sequence: CATRRRMGYGYTF. The chain combines TRBV6-5 with TRBJ1-2; D is ambiguous. CDR3 length equals 13 residues. Germline V gene data show CDR1 as MNHEY and CDR2 as SVGAGI. Deletions cut 10 bases from V and 4 bases from J, with 16 bases between.

The J gene is TRBJ1-2, the V gene TRBV28; no clear D. From germline, CDR1 is MDHEN and CDR2 SYDVKM. There are 14 residues in the CDR3. V lost 6 bases to trimming and J lost 4 bases, with 15 bases between them. The CDR3 spells CASSPPSPFYGYTF. The CDR3 DNA reads as TGTGCCAGCAGCCCCCCTAGCCCTTTCTATGGCTACACCTTC.

DNA for the CDR3: TGTGCCATCAGTGACTCTAGCGGGGGCCCTGGCTCCAATGAGCAGTTCTTC. Residues: CAISDSSGGPGSNEQFF. This rearrangement joins TRBV10-3 to TRBJ2-1, with 10 bases lining up with TRBD2. J gave up 6 bases and V 3 bases, and 11 bases lay outside the gene matches. Germline V gene lookup returns CDR1 ENHRY and CDR2 SYGVKD. This CDR3 is built from 17 residues.

This clone was observed a single time. The CDR3 loop is CASSAIGDTEFF. The DNA for the CDR3 is TGTGCCAGCAGCGCGATAGGGGACACGGAATTCTTC. The rearrangement uses TRBV9 and TRBJ2-1; D possibly corresponds to TRBD1 (6 bases). CDR1 and CDR2 from the germline V gene are SGDLS and YYNGEE. Trimming cost V 3 bases and J 16 bases, with 17 bases left between them. This CDR3 region has 12 residues.

CDR3 bases: TGTGCCTGGGGTAGGTTGGCAGTACCTACCGGAGAAAACACCATATATTTT. It is translated as CAWGRLAVPTGENTIYF. The chain employs TRBV30 and TRBJ1-3, with no clear D. With 5 bases removed from V and 6 bases from J, the gap between germline ends came to 26 bases. The CDR3 consists of 17 residues. From germline, CDR1 is GTSNPN and CDR2 SVGIG (reference sequence).

The chain uses TRBV19 and TRBJ1-1; 7 positions match TRBD1. This CDR3 has 20 amino acids. Trimming took 3 bases from V and 3 from J; bases not matched to a gene: 22. Germline-derived CDR1 and CDR2 are LNHDA and SQIVND (reference sequence). The CDR3 coding sequence is TGTGCCAGTAGTATTATAAACAGGGGAAGAAGTCCCAAGCAGGACACTGAAGCTTTCTTT. It codes for CASSIINRGRSPKQDTEAFF. The whole variable domain, filled in from reference TRBV19 and TRBJ1-1, reads DGGITQSPKYLFRKEGQNVTLSCEQNLNHDAMYWYRQDPGQGLRLIYYSQIVNDFQKGDIAEGYSVSREKKESFPLTVTSAQKNPTAFYLCASSIINRGRSPKQDTEAFFGQGTRLTVV.

This chain's CDR3 is CASSHRDMILRSGANVLTF. CDR3 in DNA: TGTGCCAGCAGCCACCGGGACATGATATTACGCTCTGGGGCCAACGTCCTGACTTTC. The V and J genes are TRBV5-8 and TRBJ2-6; TRBD1 is a possible D gene (6 bases). V was pared by 4 bases and J by 0 bases, with 20 bases between. Germline CDR1 and CDR2: SGHTS and YDEGEE. This CDR3 comprises 19 residues. Filled out from reference TRBV5-8 and TRBJ2-6, the complete variable domain reads EAGVTQSPTHLIKTRGQQATLRCSPISGHTSVYWYQQALGLGLQFLLWYDEGEERNRGNFPPRFSGRQFPNYSSELNVNALELEDSALYLCASSHRDMILRSGANVLTFGAGSRLTVL.

The rearrangement uses TRBV9 and TRBJ2-6; D is undetermined. Germline V gene data show CDR1 as SGDLS and CDR2 as YYNGEE. V was pared by 3 bases and J by 2 bases, with 9 bases between. The CDR3 has 15 amino acids. The CDR3 loop is CASSAPPAGANVLTF. CDR3 nucleotide sequence: TGTGCCAGCAGCGCCCCCCCGGCTGGGGCCAACGTCCTGACTTTC. The variable domain in full, with the rest retrieved from reference TRBV9 and TRBJ2-6, is DSGVTQTPKHLITATGQRVTLRCSPRSGDLSVYWYQQSLDQGLQFLIQYYNGEERAKGNILERFSAQQFPDLHSELNLSSLELGDSALYFCASSAPPAGANVLTFGAGSRLTVL.

This rearrangement joins TRBV6-6 to TRBJ2-1, with 7 nucleotides matching TRBD1. CDR3 size: 14 residues. Losses at the gene ends were 5 bases for V and 3 bases for J; bases not matched to a gene: 4. Germline V CDR1 and CDR2: MNHNY, SVGAGI (reference sequence). The CDR3 sequence: CASSIDRVYNEQFF. The DNA of the CDR3 is TGTGCCAGCAGTATCGACAGGGTCTACAATGAGCAGTTCTTC.

This clone was observed a single time. V is TRBV9 and J is TRBJ1-5, with 9 positions matching TRBD1. The junction had 5 bases not matched to a gene; V was cut back by 4 bases and J by 3 bases. CDR1 and CDR2 from the germline V gene are SGDLS and YYNGEE. CDR3 length: 15 amino acids. The CDR3 reads CASSKGQGNNQPQHF. CDR3 in DNA: TGTGCCAGCAGCAAGGGACAGGGAAACAATCAGCCCCAGCATTTT.

The rearrangement joins TRBV7-9 to TRBJ1-3, with TRBD1 matching over 7 bases. With V trimmed by 10 bases and J by 0 bases, 6 bases remained unmatched. Germline lookup yields CDR1 SEHNR and CDR2 FQNEAQ (reference sequence). This CDR3 has 14 residues. CDR3 loop: CAITGDSSGNTIYF. In nucleotides, the CDR3 is TGTGCCATCACAGGGGATAGCTCTGGAAACACCATATATTTT.

This clone was seen a single time. The chain carries TRBV9 and TRBJ2-6; 9 nucleotides match TRBD2. This CDR3 has 20 residues. In germline, CDR1 is SGDLS, CDR2 YYNGEE. The V and J ends lost 0 bases and 0 bases, in that order; junction bases with no gene match: 10. CDR3 bases: TGTGCCAGCAGCGTAGATTGGGCTAGCGGGGACGTCTCTGGGGCCAACGTCCTGACTTTC. Translating it yields CASSVDWASGDVSGANVLTF. Looking up the rest from reference TRBV9 and TRBJ2-6 gives the full variable domain: DSGVTQTPKHLITATGQRVTLRCSPRSGDLSVYWYQQSLDQGLQFLIQYYNGEERAKGNILERFSAQQFPDLHSELNLSSLELGDSALYFCASSVDWASGDVSGANVLTFGAGSRLTVL.

This CDR3 is CAWGGGGNQPQHF. The CDR3 nucleotides read TGTGCCTGGGGAGGGGGGGGCAATCAGCCCCAGCATTTT. The rearrangement joins TRBV30 to TRBJ1-5; D is perhaps TRBD1 (6 bases). The CDR3 is 13 amino acids. Between the trimmed V and J ends, which lost 5 bases and 2 bases, there was a span of 10 bases. In germline, CDR1 is GTSNPN, CDR2 SVGIG (reference sequence).

The chain couples TRBV6-1 to TRBJ1-5; D is ambiguous. The CDR3 loop spans 13 amino acids. Germline CDR1 and CDR2: MNHNS and SASEGT. Deletions cut 3 bases from V and 2 bases from J, with 5 bases between. The CDR3 nucleotides are TGTGCCAGCAGTGATCCAGGCAATCAGCCCCAGCATTTT. Residues: CASSDPGNQPQHF.

The chain uses TRBV7-6 and TRBJ2-7, with no clear D. The V gene lost 5 bases and the J gene lost 6 bases, with 17 bases spanning the gap. The CDR3 sequence is 14 residues long. Germline lookup yields CDR1 SGHVS and CDR2 FNYEAQ. The CDR3 protein is CASSPQTPSGEQYF. The CDR3 coding sequence is TGTGCCAGCAGCCCCCAAACTCCCTCGGGCGAGCAGTACTTC.

V is TRBV28 and J is TRBJ2-7; possibly TRBD1 for D (5 bases). The CDR3 length is 12 residues. The V end was cut by 6 bases, the J end by 6 bases, with 12 bases between. The germline V gene encodes CDR1 MDHEN and CDR2 SYDVKM. The CDR3 is CASSLGRAEQYF. The CDR3 DNA is TGTGCCAGCAGCCTTGGCAGGGCCGAGCAGTACTTC.